The T cell receptor (beta chain) described here comes from a study of blood T cell repertoires in COVID-19. Study in general: Samples representing acute and convalescent COVID-19 were sourced from the United States, Italy and Spain. T cells, B-cell-depleted T cells, or PBMCs supplied cDNA or gDNA.

Trimming took 1 base from V and 4 from J; bases not matched to a gene: 22. CDR3 length: 20 amino acids. CDR1 is LNHNV and CDR2 is YYDKDF in the germline V gene (reference sequence). Per the study methods: For nucleated cells, counts were estimated from reference gene primer amplification. Libraries were prepared by immunoSEQ multiplex PCR; TCRdb keeps only in-frame clonotypes and omits some of them. Clone size and the V and J calls come from that table; the DNA yielded D and trimming. The table has 280,000 or so clones, approximately 83% seen once; the top ten hold approximately 2.2%. The chain joins TRBV15 to TRBJ2-7, with TRBD2 matching 7 bases. The sample consisted of peripheral blood. The TCR comes from a woman aged 30 to 39 who had recovered from COVID-19. CDR3 amino acids: CATSRVFNWGGVPLRYEQYF. DNA of the CDR3: TGTGCCACCAGCAGAGTTTTTAACTGGGGGGGAGTACCCCTACGATACGAGCAGTACTTC.